The present entry profiles one T cell receptor (beta chain) with its context. Its antigen is currently unknown. These data originate in a study of T-cell memory formation after mild COVID-19. Study results and caveats: Within pre-infection memory, some responding clones were found, suggesting cross-reactive memory joined. Confirmation was lacking for SARS-CoV-2 specificity of second-wave clones that peaked on day 37. Later expanders leaned CD4+, whereas day 15 to 85 contracting clones were balanced CD4/CD8.

Germline V gene lookup returns CDR1 LGHDT and CDR2 YNNKEL (reference sequence). The CDR3 spans 13 residues. The V gene lost 6 bases and the J gene lost 1 base, with 7 bases spanning the gap. TCR alpha and TCR beta cDNA libraries carrying sample barcodes and UMIs were produced by 5'RACE using constant-segment primers. TCRdb re-called the 5' RACE reads through MiXCR, storing one row per CDR3 protein. The sample shows some 110,000 distinct CDR3 sequences, about 15% of them seen only once. The sequence derives from an adult woman who had mild COVID-19 (a few samples of this study predate the infection). Cell type and time point are not known. Sample: PBMCs or a T cell subset sorted from them (not recorded which). V usage is TRBV3-1 and J usage is TRBJ2-4; D ambiguous. The CDR3 bases are TGTGCCAGCAGTGAGCTGGCCAAAAACATTCAGTACTTC. Translating gives CASSELAKNIQYF.